This entry concerns a single T cell receptor beta chain. Other nucleotide sequences from this sample produce the same CDR3. This specimen belongs to a study of cytomegalovirus exposure and HLA in healthy donors. PCR involved 60 Vbeta and 13 Jbeta primers. TCRdb's copy holds only in-frame clones and misses some; the assay was immunoSEQ multiplex PCR. The sample shows 130,000 to 150,000 clones, roughly 80% of them seen only once. CDR3 length: 14 residues. V was shortened by 2 bases and J by 4 bases, with 11 bases between the two germline ends. From germline, CDR1 is SEHNR and CDR2 FQNEAQ (reference sequence).

The rearrangement joins TRBV7-9 to TRBJ1-1; TRBD1 is a possible D gene (5 bases). The TCR originated in a middle-aged man in good health and CMV-seronegative. Sequencing was done on a sample of PBMCs. The CDR3 DNA reads TGTGCCAGCAGCTTAAGGGGAGGAGGCACTGAAGCTTTCTTT. Its translation: CASSLRGGGTEAFF.